This T cell receptor (beta chain) was identified during a study of blood T cell repertoires in COVID-19 (dated by TCRdb to 2020 to 2021). Describing the broader study: The collaborator samples originated in the United States, Italy and Spain and spanned the acute and convalescent phases of COVID-19. Sample metadata almost always included a de-identified subject ID, COVID-19 status, age in years and sex. The samples were drawn from the first 160 participants of the ongoing ImmuneRACE study and from 950 to 1,500 subjects provided by 6 global collaborators. The material from the prospective study consisted of cDNA or gDNA derived from T cells, B-cell-depleted T cells, or PBMCs. The repertoires were made available in a free public database intended to serve as a resource for research on the immune response to SARS-CoV-2. The dataset comprised deeply sampled blood TCRbeta repertoires from subjects exposed to, actively infected with, or recovered from COVID-19. HLA class I and class II types, where available, came from metadata supplied by the sample provider rather than from assay-based typing. On the study overall, not on this receptor specifically: Clinical and demographic metadata were provided uncurated, with the amount varying by source and participant.

V sheds 4 bases and J sheds 1 base, leaving 12 bases between their ends. The cysteine opens and the phenylalanine closes a CDR3 of 15 amino acids. Only CDR3 DNA remains: 45 bases, in frame from the first base. The germline V gene supplies CDR1 SGHDT and CDR2 YYEEEE. The immunoSEQ Assay, a bias-controlled multiplex PCR, was used to amplify TCRbeta CDR3 regions from genomic DNA. In the authors' own workflow: Within the assay, amplification of reference gene primers was used to estimate how many nucleated cells each sample contained. To quantify the absolute abundance of each unique TCRbeta CDR3 rearrangement, sequence reads were collapsed and filtered. For each sample, productive Simpson clonality was calculated as the square root of Simpson's diversity index over productive rearrangements. The source is immuneACCESS, and TCRdb retained only in-frame sequences with V and J called. Part of the clones is not carried over; for the studies checked, unresolved V genes explain less than half of this, and the remainder is unexplained. The DNA was the basis for D and trimming; V, J and clone size are from that table. This sample gives 210,000 or so clones in total; around 84% of them show up just once. The top ten clonotypes cover roughly 4.5% of the sample.

The collaborating institutions used their own protocols to collect whole blood in K2EDTA tubes. For TCRbeta analysis, collaborator samples were shipped as frozen whole blood, as isolated PBMCs, or as DNA extracted from either sample type. Turning to this clone: It has no known antigen specificity. No base-level quality is on record; no much larger clone is a single base apart.

The receptor was isolated from a man aged 50 or older with acute or convalescent COVID-19. Sequencing input: peripheral blood. Recombination linked TRBV5-6 to TRBJ1-3; no D gene is confidently identified. The sequenced DNA: TGTGCCAGCAGCCCGCGAGGGTTTTCTGGAAACACCATATATTTT. This yields the protein CASSPRGFSGNTIYF. With the portions outside the CDR3 filled from the reference TRBV5-6 and TRBJ1-3 genes, the complete variable region becomes DAGVTQSPTHLIKTRGQQVTLRCSPKSGHDTVSWYQQALGQGPQFIFQYYEEEERQRGNFPDRFSGHQFPNYSSELNVNALLLGDSALYLCASSPRGFSGNTIYFGEGSWLTVV.